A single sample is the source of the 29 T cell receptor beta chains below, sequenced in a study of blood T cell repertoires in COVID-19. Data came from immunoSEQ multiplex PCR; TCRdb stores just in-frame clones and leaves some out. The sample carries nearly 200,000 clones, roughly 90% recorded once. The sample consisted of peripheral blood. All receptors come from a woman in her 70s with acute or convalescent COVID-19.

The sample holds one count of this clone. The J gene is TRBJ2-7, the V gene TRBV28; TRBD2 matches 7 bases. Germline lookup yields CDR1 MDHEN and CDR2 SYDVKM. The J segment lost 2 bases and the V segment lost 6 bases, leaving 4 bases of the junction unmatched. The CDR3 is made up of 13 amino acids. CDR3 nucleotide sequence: TGTGCCAGCAGACCTAGCGGTGCCTACGAGCAGTACTTC. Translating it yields CASRPSGAYEQYF.

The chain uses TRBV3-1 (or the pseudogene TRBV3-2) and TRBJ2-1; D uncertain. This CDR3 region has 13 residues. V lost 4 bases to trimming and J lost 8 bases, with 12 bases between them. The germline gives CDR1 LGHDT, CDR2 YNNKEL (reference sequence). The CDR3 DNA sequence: TGTGCCAGCAGCCTCGGGTCGACGGATGAGCAGTTCTTC. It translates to CASSLGSTDEQFF.

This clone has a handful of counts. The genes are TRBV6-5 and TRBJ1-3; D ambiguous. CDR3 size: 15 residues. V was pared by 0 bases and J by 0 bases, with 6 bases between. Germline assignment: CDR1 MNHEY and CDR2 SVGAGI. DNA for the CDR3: TGTGCCAGCAGTTACTCCATGAGCTCTGGAAACACCATATATTTT. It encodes CASSYSMSSGNTIYF.

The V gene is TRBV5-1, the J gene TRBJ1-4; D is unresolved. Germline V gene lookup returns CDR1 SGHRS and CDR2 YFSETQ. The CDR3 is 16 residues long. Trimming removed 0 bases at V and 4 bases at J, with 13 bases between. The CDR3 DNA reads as TGCGCCAGCAGCTTGGCCGGCGGAACTAATAATGAAAAACTGTTTTTT. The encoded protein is CASSLAGGTNNEKLFF.

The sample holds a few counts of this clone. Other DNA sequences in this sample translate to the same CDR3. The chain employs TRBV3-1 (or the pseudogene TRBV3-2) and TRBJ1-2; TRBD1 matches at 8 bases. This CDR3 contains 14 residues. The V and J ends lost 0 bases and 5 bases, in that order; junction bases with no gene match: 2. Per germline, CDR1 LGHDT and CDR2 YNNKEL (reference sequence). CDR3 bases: TGTGCCAGCAGCCAAGACGGACAGGGTTATGGCTACACCTTC. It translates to CASSQDGQGYGYTF.

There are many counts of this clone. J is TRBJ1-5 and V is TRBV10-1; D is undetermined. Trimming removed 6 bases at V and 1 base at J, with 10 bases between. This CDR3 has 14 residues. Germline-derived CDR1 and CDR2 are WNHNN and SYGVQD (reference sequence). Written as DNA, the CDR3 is TGCGCCAGCAGCCTAGAAGTCAGCAATCAGCCCCAGCATTTT. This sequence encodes CASSLEVSNQPQHF.

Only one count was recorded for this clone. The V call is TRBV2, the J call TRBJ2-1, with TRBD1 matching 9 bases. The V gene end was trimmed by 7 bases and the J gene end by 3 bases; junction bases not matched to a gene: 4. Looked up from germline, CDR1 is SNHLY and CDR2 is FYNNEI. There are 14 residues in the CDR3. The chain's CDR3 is CASTPGQGYNEQFF. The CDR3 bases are TGTGCCAGCACTCCGGGACAGGGCTACAATGAGCAGTTCTTC.

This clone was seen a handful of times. The DNA for the CDR3 is TGCGCCAGCAGCCCAATCAGGGGCTTCGAGCAGTTCTTC. It is translated as CASSPIRGFEQFF. The chain has TRBV5-1 and TRBJ2-1, with D maybe TRBD1 (6 bases). V was pared by 4 bases and J by 10 bases, with 15 bases between. This CDR3 contains 13 residues. Germline lookup yields CDR1 SGHRS and CDR2 YFSETQ.

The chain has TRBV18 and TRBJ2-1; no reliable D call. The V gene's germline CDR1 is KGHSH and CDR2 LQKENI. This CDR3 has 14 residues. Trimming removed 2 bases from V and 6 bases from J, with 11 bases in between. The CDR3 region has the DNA TGTGCCAGCTCACCAGATCGGCAGGCCAATGAGCAGTTCTTC. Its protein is CASSPDRQANEQFF.

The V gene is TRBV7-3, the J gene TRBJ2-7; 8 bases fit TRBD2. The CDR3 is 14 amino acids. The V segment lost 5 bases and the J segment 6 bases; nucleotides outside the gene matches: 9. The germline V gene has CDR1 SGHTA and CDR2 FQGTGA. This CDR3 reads CASSAAGGHSEQYF. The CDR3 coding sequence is TGTGCCAGCAGCGCCGCGGGAGGACACTCCGAGCAGTACTTC.

The CDR3 region is CASSLGSWTSGRAKNIQYF. The CDR3 bases are TGTGCCAGCAGCTTAGGATCCTGGACTAGCGGGAGGGCAAAGAACATTCAGTACTTC. This sequence joins TRBV7-2 and TRBJ2-4; 15 bases line up with TRBD2. Germline V gene lookup returns CDR1 SGHTA and CDR2 FQGNSA. CDR3 length: 19 residues. With V trimmed by 1 base and J by 7 bases, 11 bases remained unmatched.

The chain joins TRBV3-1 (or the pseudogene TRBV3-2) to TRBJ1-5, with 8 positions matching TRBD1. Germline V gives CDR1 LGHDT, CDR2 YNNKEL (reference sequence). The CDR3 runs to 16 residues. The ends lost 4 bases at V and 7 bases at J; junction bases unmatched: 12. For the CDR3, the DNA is TGTGCCAGCAGCCCGACAGGGGCCCCCTCCAGGCAGCCCCAGCATTTT. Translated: CASSPTGAPSRQPQHF.

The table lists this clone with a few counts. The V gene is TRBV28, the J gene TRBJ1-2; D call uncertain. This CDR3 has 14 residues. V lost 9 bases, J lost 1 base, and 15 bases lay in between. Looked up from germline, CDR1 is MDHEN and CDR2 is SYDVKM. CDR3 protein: CASIAGRFNYGYTF. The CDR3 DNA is TGTGCCAGTATAGCTGGGAGATTTAACTATGGCTACACCTTC.

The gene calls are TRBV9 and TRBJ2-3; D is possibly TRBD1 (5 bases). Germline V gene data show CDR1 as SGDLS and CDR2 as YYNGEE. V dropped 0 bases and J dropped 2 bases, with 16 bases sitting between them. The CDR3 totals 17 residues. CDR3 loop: CASSVGMGLGLTDTQYF. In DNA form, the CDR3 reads TGTGCCAGCAGCGTAGGAATGGGGCTGGGCCTCACAGATACGCAGTATTTT.

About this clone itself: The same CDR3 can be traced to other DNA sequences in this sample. The CDR3 loop is CASSFQGSGNTIYF. Here the CDR3 DNA reads TGTGCCAGCAGCTTCCAGGGCTCTGGAAACACCATATATTTT. The chain employs TRBV5-4 and TRBJ1-3; D perhaps matches TRBD1 (5 bases). The germline V and J ends were trimmed by 2 bases and 0 bases, with 6 bases remaining between them. CDR1 SGHNT and CDR2 YYREEE come from the germline V gene (reference sequence). This CDR3 comprises 14 residues.

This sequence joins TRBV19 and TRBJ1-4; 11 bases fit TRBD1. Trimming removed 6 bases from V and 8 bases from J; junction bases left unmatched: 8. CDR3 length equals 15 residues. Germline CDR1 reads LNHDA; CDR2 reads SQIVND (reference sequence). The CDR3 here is CASSGQGARLEKLFF. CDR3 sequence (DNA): TGTGCCAGTAGCGGACAGGGGGCGCGTCTCGAAAAACTGTTTTTT.

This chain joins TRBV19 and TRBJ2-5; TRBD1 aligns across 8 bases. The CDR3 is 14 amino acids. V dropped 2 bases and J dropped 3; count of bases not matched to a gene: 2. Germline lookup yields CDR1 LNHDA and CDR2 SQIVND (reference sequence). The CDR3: CASSINRGKETQYF. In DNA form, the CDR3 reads TGTGCCAGTAGTATAAACAGGGGGAAAGAGACCCAGTACTTC.

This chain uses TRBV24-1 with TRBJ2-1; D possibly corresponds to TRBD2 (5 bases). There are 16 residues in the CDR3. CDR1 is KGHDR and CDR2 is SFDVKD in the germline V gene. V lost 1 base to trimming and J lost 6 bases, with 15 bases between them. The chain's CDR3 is CATSDFRGESLNEQFF. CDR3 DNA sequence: TGTGCCACCAGTGATTTCCGGGGAGAGTCCCTCAATGAGCAGTTCTTC.

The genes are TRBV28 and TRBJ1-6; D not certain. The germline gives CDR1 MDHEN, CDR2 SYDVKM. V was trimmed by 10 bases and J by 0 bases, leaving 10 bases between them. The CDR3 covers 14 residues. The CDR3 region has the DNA TGTGCCACCCTTTTCCCCTCCTATAATTCACCCCTCCACTTT. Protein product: CATLFPSYNSPLHF.

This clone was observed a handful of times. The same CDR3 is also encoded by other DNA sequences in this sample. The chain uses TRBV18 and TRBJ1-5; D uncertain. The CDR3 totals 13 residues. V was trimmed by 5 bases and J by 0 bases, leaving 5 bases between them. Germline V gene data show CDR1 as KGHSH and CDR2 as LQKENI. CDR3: CASSEGSNQPQHF. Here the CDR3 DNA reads TGTGCCAGCTCAGAGGGTAGCAATCAGCCCCAGCATTTT.

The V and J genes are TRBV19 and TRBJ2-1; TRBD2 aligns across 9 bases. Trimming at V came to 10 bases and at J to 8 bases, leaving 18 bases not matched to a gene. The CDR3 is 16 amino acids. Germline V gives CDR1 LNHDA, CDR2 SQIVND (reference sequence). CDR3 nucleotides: TGTGCCACCCGCGACCACCTGCGGGGGGGCCGGTATGAGCAGTTCTTC. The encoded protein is CATRDHLRGGRYEQFF.

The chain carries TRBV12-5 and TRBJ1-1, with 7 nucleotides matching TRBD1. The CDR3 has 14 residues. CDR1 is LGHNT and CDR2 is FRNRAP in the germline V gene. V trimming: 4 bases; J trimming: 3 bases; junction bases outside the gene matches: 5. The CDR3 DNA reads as TGTGCTAGTGGTTCAGGGGGTTTGGACACTGAAGCTTTCTTT. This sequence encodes CASGSGGLDTEAFF.

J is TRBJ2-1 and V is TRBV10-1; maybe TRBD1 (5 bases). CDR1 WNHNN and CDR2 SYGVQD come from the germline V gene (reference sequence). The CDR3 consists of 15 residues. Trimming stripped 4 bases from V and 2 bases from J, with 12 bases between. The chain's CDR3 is CASSGQKGTYNEQFF. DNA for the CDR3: TGCGCCAGCAGTGGACAGAAAGGAACCTACAATGAGCAGTTCTTC.

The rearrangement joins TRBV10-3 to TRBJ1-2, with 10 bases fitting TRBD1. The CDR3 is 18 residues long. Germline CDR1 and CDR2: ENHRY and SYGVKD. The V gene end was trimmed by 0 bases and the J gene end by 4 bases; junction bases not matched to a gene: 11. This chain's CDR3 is CAISESRVKGQGVYGYTF. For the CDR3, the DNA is TGTGCCATCAGTGAGTCGAGGGTCAAAGGACAGGGGGTCTATGGCTACACCTTC.

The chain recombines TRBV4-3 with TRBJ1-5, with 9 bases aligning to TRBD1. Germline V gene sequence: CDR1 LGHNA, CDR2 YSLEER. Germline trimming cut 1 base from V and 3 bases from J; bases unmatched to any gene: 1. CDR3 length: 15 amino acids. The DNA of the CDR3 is TGCGCCAGCAGCCAAGGGACAGGGGTCAATCAGCCCCAGCATTTT. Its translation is CASSQGTGVNQPQHF.

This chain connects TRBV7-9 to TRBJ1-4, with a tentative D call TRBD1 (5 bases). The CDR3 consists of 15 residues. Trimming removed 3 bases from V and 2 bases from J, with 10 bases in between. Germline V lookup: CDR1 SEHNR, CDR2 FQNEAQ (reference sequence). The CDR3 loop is CASSFTGGTNEKLFF. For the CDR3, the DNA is TGTGCCAGCAGCTTCACGGGGGGGACTAATGAAAAACTGTTTTTT.

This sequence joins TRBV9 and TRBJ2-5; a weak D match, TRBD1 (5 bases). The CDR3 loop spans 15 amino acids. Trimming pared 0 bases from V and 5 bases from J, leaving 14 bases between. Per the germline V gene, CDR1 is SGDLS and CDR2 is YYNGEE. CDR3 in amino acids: CASSVGQGGFETQYF. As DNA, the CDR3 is TGTGCCAGCAGCGTAGGGCAGGGCGGATTTGAGACCCAGTACTTC.

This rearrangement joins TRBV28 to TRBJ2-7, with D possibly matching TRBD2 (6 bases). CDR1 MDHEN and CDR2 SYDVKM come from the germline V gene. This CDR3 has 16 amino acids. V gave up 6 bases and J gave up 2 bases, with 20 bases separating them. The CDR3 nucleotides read TGTGCCAGCAGACCCCATGTTCAGTGGAGGGCCTACGAGCAGTACTTC. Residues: CASRPHVQWRAYEQYF.

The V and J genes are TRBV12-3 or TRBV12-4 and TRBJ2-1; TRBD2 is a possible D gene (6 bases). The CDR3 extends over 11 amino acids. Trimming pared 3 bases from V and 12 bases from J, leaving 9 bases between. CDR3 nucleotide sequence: TGTGCCAGCAGTTTCGGGGGTGGGCAGTTCTTC. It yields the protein CASSFGGGQFF.